A selection of T cell receptor beta chains follows, all from one sample in a study of OX40 agonist ivuxolimab in advanced cancers. Repertoires were generated with immunoSEQ multiplex PCR, while TCRdb's copy carries only in-frame clones and drops some. Of about 55,000 clones listed, 77% are singletons. The source was CD4+ or CD8+ T cells sorted from blood, collected in a trial of the OX40 agonist ivuxolimab. These receptors were obtained from an adult with an advanced solid tumor such as melanoma, head and neck, liver or kidney cancer. Both conserved end residues are trimmed from each CDR3. D genes are given only for firm matches.

D gene: TRBD2; V gene: TRBV5-1; J gene: TRBJ2-1; CDR3 protein: ASSGTGGGWNEQF
D gene: NA; V gene: TRBV9; J gene: TRBJ2-3; CDR3 protein: ASSVVGQVNTQY
D gene: NA; V gene: TRBV6-5; J gene: TRBJ2-1; CDR3 protein: ASRRDGVTEQF
D gene: NA; V gene: TRBV29-1; J gene: TRBJ1-5; CDR3 protein: SVGGGSNQPQH
D gene: TRBD1; V gene: TRBV16; J gene: TRBJ1-1; CDR3 protein: ASSRKTGGAEAF
D gene: NA; V gene: TRBV6-1; J gene: TRBJ1-1; CDR3 protein: ASGLEVNTEAF
D gene: NA; V gene: TRBV29-1; J gene: TRBJ1-1; CDR3 protein: SVEEKAEAF
D gene: NA; V gene: TRBV28; J gene: TRBJ1-5; CDR3 protein: ASSLSGGGNQPQH
D gene: NA; V gene: TRBV9; J gene: TRBJ1-1; CDR3 protein: ASSVGTGLRTEAF
D gene: TRBD1; V gene: TRBV19; J gene: TRBJ2-7; CDR3 protein: ASSALGQGANSYEQY
D gene: NA; V gene: TRBV2; J gene: TRBJ1-5; CDR3 protein: ASKGVGNQPQH
D gene: TRBD2; V gene: TRBV7-6; J gene: TRBJ2-1; CDR3 protein: ASSSEAGGPYEQF
D gene: NA; V gene: TRBV28; J gene: TRBJ1-2; CDR3 protein: ASTPRTFPSARVYGYT
D gene: NA; V gene: TRBV29-1; J gene: TRBJ1-3; CDR3 protein: SVEDLGRSSGNTIY
D gene: NA; V gene: TRBV6-5; J gene: TRBJ2-7; CDR3 protein: ASSPPGLNEQY
D gene: TRBD1; V gene: TRBV7-2; J gene: TRBJ1-4; CDR3 protein: ASSPDRSNEKLF
D gene: NA; V gene: TRBV4-3; J gene: TRBJ2-1; CDR3 protein: ASSQGGPERGNEQF
D gene: NA; V gene: TRBV7-2; J gene: TRBJ1-1; CDR3 protein: ASSPYSAPPVSEAF
D gene: NA; V gene: TRBV7-6; J gene: TRBJ1-3; CDR3 protein: ASSLTGSSGNTIY
D gene: NA; V gene: TRBV27; J gene: TRBJ2-6; CDR3 protein: ASSLYRVGTSGANVLT
D gene: NA; V gene: TRBV7-6; J gene: TRBJ2-2; CDR3 protein: ASSLALTNTGELF
D gene: TRBD2; V gene: TRBV9; J gene: TRBJ2-1; CDR3 protein: ASSTGLEWGGEQF
D gene: TRBD1; V gene: TRBV5-6; J gene: TRBJ2-5; CDR3 protein: ASSLFTTGGQETQY
D gene: NA; V gene: TRBV9; J gene: TRBJ1-1; CDR3 protein: ASTEFDGNTEAF
D gene: NA; V gene: TRBV9; J gene: TRBJ2-3; CDR3 protein: ASSVAGSTDTQY
D gene: NA; V gene: TRBV28; J gene: TRBJ2-3; CDR3 protein: ASITGSTDTQY
D gene: NA; V gene: TRBV4-3; J gene: TRBJ1-4; CDR3 protein: ASSLRPGATNEKLF
D gene: NA; V gene: TRBV18; J gene: TRBJ2-2; CDR3 protein: ASSPQAPGDTGELF
D gene: NA; V gene: TRBV6-1; J gene: TRBJ2-5; CDR3 protein: ASGSRRETQY
D gene: NA; V gene: TRBV7-6; J gene: TRBJ2-1; CDR3 protein: ASSLAGGARRGGEQF
D gene: NA; V gene: TRBV5-4; J gene: TRBJ1-1; CDR3 protein: ASSLETVNTEAF
D gene: NA; V gene: TRBV28; J gene: TRBJ1-2; CDR3 protein: ASSLWLGPYGYT
D gene: NA; V gene: TRBV18; J gene: TRBJ1-1; CDR3 protein: ASSIQPNTEAF
D gene: TRBD1; V gene: TRBV19; J gene: TRBJ2-5; CDR3 protein: ASSWGTGIGETQY
D gene: NA; V gene: TRBV6-1; J gene: TRBJ1-1; CDR3 protein: ASSPIQGSEAF
D gene: TRBD1; V gene: TRBV6-5; J gene: TRBJ1-6; CDR3 protein: ASLRVGTGYSPLH
D gene: TRBD1; V gene: TRBV5-1; J gene: TRBJ1-2; CDR3 protein: ASREGQGREGYT
D gene: NA; V gene: TRBV7-9; J gene: TRBJ1-1; CDR3 protein: ASSLEENTEAF
D gene: TRBD1; V gene: TRBV19; J gene: TRBJ2-5; CDR3 protein: ASSAGTGGGQETQY
D gene: TRBD1; V gene: TRBV11-3; J gene: TRBJ2-5; CDR3 protein: ASSLGLQGAAQETQY
D gene: TRBD1; V gene: TRBV7-2; J gene: TRBJ1-2; CDR3 protein: ASSPAWTGLRGYT
D gene: TRBD2; V gene: TRBV5-1; J gene: TRBJ2-3; CDR3 protein: ASKRLADSTDTQY
D gene: NA; V gene: TRBV30; J gene: TRBJ2-6; CDR3 protein: AWSGVRVPGANVLT
D gene: NA; V gene: TRBV7-9; J gene: TRBJ1-1; CDR3 protein: ASSLDRVTEAF
D gene: NA; V gene: TRBV6-1; J gene: TRBJ1-4; CDR3 protein: ASEDSHNEKLF
D gene: NA; V gene: TRBV5-1; J gene: TRBJ2-2; CDR3 protein: ASSLQLNTGELF
D gene: NA; V gene: TRBV11-2; J gene: TRBJ2-1; CDR3 protein: ASRDSLYNEQF
D gene: TRBD2; V gene: TRBV5-1; J gene: TRBJ2-1; CDR3 protein: ASSLARGSGGYNEQF
D gene: NA; V gene: TRBV21-1; J gene: TRBJ2-3; CDR3 protein: ASSKVDRESTDTQY
D gene: TRBD1; V gene: TRBV4-3; J gene: TRBJ1-4; CDR3 protein: ASSQGLQGANEKLF
D gene: NA; V gene: TRBV30; J gene: TRBJ1-1; CDR3 protein: AWRLGGGTEAF
D gene: NA; V gene: TRBV7-2; J gene: TRBJ1-5; CDR3 protein: ASSLEGVSNQPQH
D gene: NA; V gene: TRBV9; J gene: TRBJ2-1; CDR3 protein: ASSRGGRSYNEQF
D gene: TRBD2; V gene: TRBV4-2; J gene: TRBJ2-1; CDR3 protein: ASSQGTSGYNEQF
D gene: NA; V gene: TRBV27; J gene: TRBJ1-1; CDR3 protein: ASSPQGKTEAF
D gene: NA; V gene: TRBV5-1; J gene: TRBJ2-6; CDR3 protein: ASSPRVGANVLT
D gene: NA; V gene: TRBV2; J gene: TRBJ1-5; CDR3 protein: ASSVLGGARNQPQH
D gene: NA; V gene: TRBV19; J gene: TRBJ1-2; CDR3 protein: ASGEGYGYT
D gene: NA; V gene: TRBV19; J gene: TRBJ1-4; CDR3 protein: ASSRLSGGNEKLF